The rows below give T cell receptor beta chains drawn from one sample of a study of cytomegalovirus exposure and HLA in healthy donors. The assay was immunoSEQ multiplex PCR, and TCRdb's table has in-frame clones only and misses some. The repertoire holds 50,000 or so clones, with more than 85% as singletons. Sequences were obtained from PBMCs. Receptors originate from a woman aged 25-40 years in good health and CMV-seronegative. Both conserved end residues are part of each CDR3. The D gene is left open where the match is weak. For some rows the clone size is stated as once, few or many, or as a class when expanded; others skip it.

D,size,V,J,CDR3,DNA
TRBD2,-,TRBV7-6,TRBJ2-7,CASSPRSGRAGEQYF,TGTGCCAGCAGCCCCAGAAGCGGGAGGGCCGGGGAGCAGTACTTC
-,-,TRBV28,TRBJ1-5,CASSKGAGGSNQPQHF,TGTGCCAGCAGCAAAGGGGCAGGTGGCAGCAATCAGCCCCAGCATTTT
TRBD2,-,TRBV7-2,TRBJ2-5,CASSLVGSGRAEETQYF,TGTGCCAGCAGCTTAGTTGGGAGCGGGAGGGCCGAAGAGACCCAGTACTTC
TRBD2,-,TRBV27,TRBJ2-1,CASSPGTSGRNEQFF,TGTGCCAGCAGTCCCGGGACTAGCGGGAGGAATGAGCAGTTCTTC
-,-,TRBV19,TRBJ1-1,CASSTTANTEAFF,TGTGCCAGTAGTACTACAGCGAACACTGAAGCTTTCTTT
TRBD1,-,TRBV9,TRBJ2-7,CASSVGTGTYEQYF,TGTGCCAGCAGCGTGGGGACAGGGACCTACGAGCAGTACTTC
TRBD2,-,TRBV19,TRBJ2-1,CASSSLVAGGHSEQFF,TGTGCCAGTAGTTCCCTAGTAGCGGGAGGGCATAGTGAGCAGTTCTTC
-,once,TRBV19,TRBJ1-3,CATGRGASGNTIYF,TGTGCCACGGGCCGCGGGGCCTCTGGAAACACCATATATTTT
-,once,TRBV10-3,TRBJ2-1,CAISDSSVVLGLNEQFF,TGTGCCATCAGTGATTCCTCCGTAGTACTAGGGCTTAATGAGCAGTTCTTC
TRBD2,-,TRBV27,TRBJ2-2,CASKRGSGAGELFF,TGTGCCAGCAAGCGCGGGAGTGGGGCTGGGGAGCTGTTTTTT
-,-,TRBV28,TRBJ2-7,CASSHREEVSYEQYF,TGTGCCAGCAGTCACAGGGAAGAGGTCTCCTACGAGCAGTACTTC
TRBD2,-,TRBV5-1,TRBJ2-3,CASSSWSGLAGDTQYF,TGCGCCAGCAGCTCCTGGTCGGGGCTAGCGGGAGATACGCAGTATTTT
TRBD1,-,TRBV6-5,TRBJ1-1,CASSTSPDRGTEAFF,TGTGCCAGCAGTACCTCCCCCGACAGGGGAACTGAAGCTTTCTTT
TRBD2,-,TRBV5-6,TRBJ2-3,CASSFGTSDTDTQYF,TGTGCCAGCAGCTTCGGAACTAGCGACACAGATACGCAGTATTTT
-,-,TRBV5-1,TRBJ2-7,CASSLGSSADYEQYF,TGCGCCAGCAGCTTGGGCTCCTCGGCGGACTACGAGCAGTACTTC
TRBD2,-,TRBV27,TRBJ2-3,CASSPSGAGGRADTQYF,TGTGCCAGCAGTCCCTCGGGCGCGGGAGGGCGAGCAGATACGCAGTATTTT
TRBD2,-,TRBV6-1,TRBJ2-7,CASKLAGISYEQYF,TGTGCCAGCAAACTAGCGGGGATCTCCTACGAGCAGTACTTC
-,-,TRBV19,TRBJ2-3,CASSYRTSTDTQYF,TGTGCCAGTAGTTATAGAACTAGCACAGATACGCAGTATTTT
TRBD1,-,TRBV11-3,TRBJ2-5,CASSSGTGEGETQYF,TGTGCCAGCAGCTCGGGGACAGGGGAAGGGGAGACCCAGTACTTC
TRBD2,once,TRBV28,TRBJ2-7,CASFSTSGNPVGTYEQYF,TGTGCCAGCTTTTCGACTAGCGGCAACCCCGTAGGAACCTACGAGCAGTACTTC
TRBD1,once,TRBV18,TRBJ1-5,CASSPPGQNQPQHF,TGTGCCAGCTCACCACCGGGACAGAATCAGCCCCAGCATTTT
TRBD2,-,TRBV28,TRBJ2-2,CASSLNLAGYGNTGELFF,TGTGCCAGCAGTTTGAATTTAGCGGGGTACGGGAACACCGGGGAGCTGTTTTTT
-,-,TRBV9,TRBJ2-1,CASSVAGDLYNEQFF,TGTGCCAGCAGCGTAGCGGGGGACCTTTACAATGAGCAGTTCTTC
-,-,TRBV9,TRBJ1-1,CASSQEVLQGMNTEAFF,TGTGCCAGCAGCCAAGAGGTACTACAGGGAATGAACACTGAAGCTTTCTTT
-,-,TRBV29-1,TRBJ2-6,CSVQQGSGANVLTF,TGCAGCGTACAACAGGGCTCTGGGGCCAACGTCCTGACTTTC
TRBD2,-,TRBV10-3,TRBJ2-3,CAISEYGGSGADTQYF,TGTGCCATCAGTGAGTATGGCGGGAGTGGGGCAGATACGCAGTATTTT
-,-,TRBV10-3,TRBJ1-1,CAISDPDGKRDTEAFF,TGTGCCATCAGTGACCCGGACGGGAAAAGGGACACTGAAGCTTTCTTT
-,-,TRBV6-1,TRBJ2-1,CATQRLTGDEQFF,TGTGCCACGCAGCGGCTAACGGGCGATGAGCAGTTCTTC
-,-,TRBV28,TRBJ2-5,CASSRGSEKTQYF,TGTGCCAGCAGTCGAGGCTCAGAGAAGACCCAGTACTTC
TRBD1,-,TRBV10-3,TRBJ2-2,CAISEGTGAGGELFF,TGTGCCATCAGTGAGGGGACAGGTGCGGGCGGGGAGCTGTTTTTT
TRBD2,once,TRBV6-6,TRBJ2-7,CASRTPGGHDEQYF,TGTGCCAGCAGGACCCCGGGGGGTCACGACGAGCAGTACTTC
-,-,TRBV19,TRBJ1-2,CASLKIGGSGGYTF,TGTGCCAGCCTTAAGATTGGGGGGAGCGGCGGCTACACCTTC
TRBD2,once,TRBV5-4,TRBJ2-1,CASSLGPSGRVNEQFF,TGTGCCAGCAGCTTGGGGCCTAGCGGGAGGGTCAATGAGCAGTTCTTC
TRBD2,-,TRBV6-1,TRBJ2-5,CASSETSLETQYF,TGTGCCAGCAGTGAGACTAGCTTGGAGACCCAGTACTTC
TRBD2,-,TRBV10-3,TRBJ2-1,CAIRKRERDNEQFF,TGTGCCATCAGGAAGCGGGAGCGGGACAATGAGCAGTTCTTC
-,few,TRBV30,TRBJ1-5,CAWSLATNHQPQHF,TGTGCCTGGAGTCTCGCGACAAACCATCAGCCCCAGCATTTT
-,-,TRBV4-2,TRBJ2-5,CASSQNPSGSAGETQYF,TGTGCCAGCAGCCAAAACCCCTCGGGTAGCGCGGGAGAGACCCAGTACTTC
-,-,TRBV27,TRBJ2-7,CASSRTASYEQYF,TGTGCCAGCAGCCGGACAGCGAGCTACGAGCAGTACTTC
TRBD2,-,TRBV6-1,TRBJ2-7,CASSVSGRVNEQYF,TGTGCCAGCAGCGTTAGCGGGAGAGTCAACGAGCAGTACTTC
TRBD2,-,TRBV5-4,TRBJ2-7,CASSGVAGLGYEQYF,TGTGCCAGCAGCGGCGTTGCGGGACTAGGATACGAGCAGTACTTC
TRBD2,-,TRBV30,TRBJ2-5,CAWSVSSGRETQYF,TGTGCCTGGAGTGTGTCTAGCGGGAGGGAGACCCAGTACTTC
TRBD1,-,TRBV18,TRBJ1-2,CASSLRQGNYGYTF,TGTGCCAGCTCACTTCGACAGGGGAACTATGGCTACACCTTC
TRBD1,-,TRBV5-1,TRBJ1-5,CASPGQGHQPQHF,TGCGCCAGCCCGGGACAGGGACATCAGCCCCAGCATTTT
-,-,TRBV29-1,TRBJ2-3,CSVTRRRTDTQYF,TGCAGCGTGACGAGGCGGCGCACAGATACGCAGTATTTT
-,-,TRBV7-2,TRBJ2-7,CASSLGGAPPYEQYF,TGTGCCAGCAGCTTAGGTGGGGCCCCACCCTACGAGCAGTACTTC
-,few,TRBV4-2,TRBJ1-1,CASSQGQANTEAFF,TGTGCCAGCAGCCAAGGACAGGCTAACACTGAAGCTTTCTTT